Following are 21 T cell receptor beta chains from one sample sequenced in a study of shared clonotypes between healthy human individuals. Clones were sequenced by immunoSEQ multiplex PCR, and TCRdb holds only the in-frame ones, with some missing. Here the sample spans some 2,100,000 clones, 93% being singletons. The naive CD8 population came from CD45RO-negative cells selected for CCR7, without terminally differentiated effector memory CD45RA+ cells. Sequences were obtained from naive CD8+ T cells from PBMCs. These receptors came from a man between 18 and 29 years old in good health. Some clones in this sample may be carry-over from other donors' samples.

The J gene is TRBJ1-1, the V gene TRBV5-1; D possibly corresponds to TRBD1 (5 bases). Per the germline V gene, CDR1 is SGHRS and CDR2 is YFSETQ. Trimming removed 2 bases from V and 5 bases from J, with 16 bases in between. There are 15 residues in the CDR3. This CDR3 is CASSLGTLLGTEAFF. In DNA form, the CDR3 reads TGCGCCAGCAGCTTAGGGACCCTCCTAGGGACTGAAGCTTTCTTT.

The V and J genes are TRBV19 and TRBJ2-7; 9 bases agree with TRBD1. The germline CDR1 and CDR2 sequences are LNHDA and SQIVND (reference sequence). This CDR3 has 13 amino acids. The V and J ends lost 10 bases and 5 bases, in that order; junction bases with no gene match: 9. CDR3 nucleotides: TGTGCCACTTCCCGGGACAGGGATCACGAGCAGTACTTC. Translating gives CATSRDRDHEQYF.

The rearrangement links TRBV5-6 to TRBJ2-2; D perhaps matches TRBD2 (6 bases). The V gene lost 4 bases and the J gene lost 4 bases, with 17 bases spanning the gap. This CDR3 is 16 amino acids long. Germline lookup yields CDR1 SGHDT and CDR2 YYEEEE. This CDR3 reads CASSPATGARTGELFF. The DNA of the CDR3 is TGTGCCAGCAGCCCCGCCACGGGAGCTCGCACCGGGGAGCTGTTTTTT.

The gene calls are TRBV2 and TRBJ1-1; no reliable D call. Between the trimmed V and J ends, which lost 2 bases and 6 bases, there was a span of 16 bases. Germline-derived CDR1 and CDR2 are SNHLY and FYNNEI. This CDR3 spans 15 amino acids. The CDR3 nucleotides are TGTGCCAGCAGTGAACGACGGGAGGCCGGGCCTGAAGCTTTCTTT. The encoded protein is CASSERREAGPEAFF.

The chain is built from TRBV5-1 and TRBJ2-7, with 8 nucleotides matching TRBD2. Germline V gene lookup returns CDR1 SGHRS and CDR2 YFSETQ. J lost 0 bases, V lost 3 bases, and 11 bases had no gene match. The length of the CDR3 is 17 residues. This chain's CDR3 is CASSSFLAGEPSYEQYF. CDR3 sequence (DNA): TGCGCCAGCAGCTCGTTTCTAGCGGGTGAACCCTCCTACGAGCAGTACTTC.

This clone has just one count. The V and J genes are TRBV27 and TRBJ2-7; TRBD1 matches at 7 bases. The V gene end was trimmed by 5 bases and the J gene end by 2 bases; junction bases not matched to a gene: 9. From germline, CDR1 is MNHEY and CDR2 SMNVEV (reference sequence). This CDR3 is built from 15 residues. This CDR3 is CASSQPGQRTYEQYF. The CDR3 coding sequence is TGTGCCAGCAGTCAGCCGGGACAGAGAACCTACGAGCAGTACTTC.

Only one count was recorded for this clone. This chain joins TRBV7-9 and TRBJ2-3; no definite D call. Trimming left V 5 bases short and J 1 base short, with 16 bases between. Germline values: CDR1 SEHNR, CDR2 FQNEAQ (reference sequence). CDR3 length: 16 amino acids. CDR3 nucleotide sequence: TGTGCCAGCAGCCCGCCCGTTCGCCAACGCACAGATACGCAGTATTTT. Amino acid sequence: CASSPPVRQRTDTQYF.

This clone was observed a single time. This sequence joins TRBV11-2 and TRBJ2-7; D perhaps matches TRBD1 (7 bases). Deletions cut 5 bases from V and 1 base from J, with 21 bases between. Germline V lookup: CDR1 SGHAT, CDR2 FQNNGV. The CDR3 extends over 17 amino acids. CDR3 bases: TGTGCCAGCAGCACACCAGGGGGGCTAGCTCAATCCTACGAGCAGTACTTC. Translating gives CASSTPGGLAQSYEQYF.

This sequence joins TRBV7-9 and TRBJ2-5; 7 positions agree with TRBD2. This CDR3 has 15 residues. J was trimmed by 3 bases and V by 6 bases; bases with no gene match: 10. CDR1 is SEHNR, CDR2 FQNEAQ, per germline (reference sequence). CDR3 region: CASSHPWGREETQYF. In DNA, the CDR3 is TGTGCCAGCAGTCACCCGTGGGGGAGGGAAGAGACCCAGTACTTC.

The chain recombines TRBV7-9 with TRBJ1-4; D gene unclear. The CDR3 length is 14 residues. From germline, CDR1 is SEHNR and CDR2 FQNEAQ (reference sequence). V was clipped by 5 bases and J by 8 bases, with 15 bases between them. CDR3 sequence (DNA): TGTGCCAGCAGCCCGACACTGGCGGGGGAAAAACTGTTTTTT. This encodes CASSPTLAGEKLFF.

J is TRBJ1-1 and V is TRBV7-9; no definite D call. CDR3 size: 15 residues. Germline lookup yields CDR1 SEHNR and CDR2 FQNEAQ (reference sequence). V shed 3 bases and J shed 1 base, with 12 bases lying between them. Here the CDR3 reads CASSFTLMGNTEAFF. For the CDR3, the DNA is TGTGCCAGCAGCTTTACCCTCATGGGGAACACTGAAGCTTTCTTT. The whole variable domain, filled in from reference TRBV7-9 and TRBJ1-1, reads DTGVSQNPRHKITKRGQNVTFRCDPISEHNRLYWYRQTLGQGPEFLTYFQNEAQLEKSRLLSDRFSAERPKGSFSTLEIQRTEQGDSAMYLCASSFTLMGNTEAFFGQGTRLTVV.

The chain carries TRBV11-2 and TRBJ1-2, with 11 bases aligning to TRBD1. This CDR3 region has 14 residues. Germline CDR1 and CDR2: SGHAT and FQNNGV. The V and J ends lost 3 bases and 8 bases, in that order; junction bases with no gene match: 5. The CDR3 loop reads CASSFGQGARGYTF. CDR3 coding DNA: TGTGCCAGCAGCTTCGGACAGGGGGCGCGGGGCTACACCTTC.

The chain couples TRBV7-9 to TRBJ2-7; 10 bases fit TRBD1. Unmatched junction bases numbered 8, after V lost 0 bases and J lost 6 bases. Germline V CDR1 and CDR2: SEHNR, FQNEAQ (reference sequence). The CDR3 is 16 amino acids. CDR3: CASSLAPGQGSGEQYF. Here the CDR3 DNA reads TGTGCCAGCAGCTTAGCCCCGGGACAGGGGTCTGGCGAGCAGTACTTC. The variable domain in full, with the rest retrieved from reference TRBV7-9 and TRBJ2-7, is DTGVSQNPRHKITKRGQNVTFRCDPISEHNRLYWYRQTLGQGPEFLTYFQNEAQLEKSRLLSDRFSAERPKGSFSTLEIQRTEQGDSAMYLCASSLAPGQGSGEQYFGPGTRLTVT.

The rearrangement links TRBV28 to TRBJ1-3; D is possibly TRBD1 (5 bases). The CDR3 runs 19 residues. Germline-derived CDR1 and CDR2 are MDHEN and SYDVKM. V gave up 4 bases and J gave up 5 bases, with 27 bases separating them. The CDR3 nucleotides are TGTGCCAGCAGTTCTAAAGACAGATTCACCCACGCCTGGAGAAACACCATATATTTT. It codes for CASSSKDRFTHAWRNTIYF. Looking up the rest from reference TRBV28 and TRBJ1-3 gives the full variable domain: DVKVTQSSRYLVKRTGEKVFLECVQDMDHENMFWYRQDPGLGLRLIYFSYDVKMKEKGDIPEGYSVSREKKERFSLILESASTNQTSMYLCASSSKDRFTHAWRNTIYFGEGSWLTVV.

CDR3 loop: CASSLEGDGRFEEQYF. CDR3 sequence (DNA): TGTGCCAGCAGCCTGGAGGGGGACGGACGTTTTGAGGAGCAGTACTTC. This sequence joins TRBV13 and TRBJ2-7; tentatively, D is TRBD1 or TRBD2 (6 bases each). The CDR3 contains 16 residues. Germline V gives CDR1 PRHDT, CDR2 FYEKMQ (reference sequence). Trimming cost V 5 bases and J 7 bases, with 24 bases left between them.

In the case of this clone: Other DNA sequences within the sample encode an identical CDR3. The chain recombines TRBV30 with TRBJ2-1; no reliable D call. V was clipped by 3 bases and J by 4 bases, with 7 bases between them. The CDR3 contains 12 residues. Germline V gene sequence: CDR1 GTSNPN, CDR2 SVGIG (reference sequence). CDR3 protein: CAWSPTYNEQFF. The DNA for the CDR3 is TGTGCCTGGAGCCCCACTTACAATGAGCAGTTCTTC.

The chain has TRBV18 and TRBJ2-7; the match to TRBD1 covers 7 bases. The CDR3 covers 14 residues. Germline-derived CDR1 and CDR2 are KGHSH and LQKENI. The J segment lost 5 bases and the V segment lost 0 bases, leaving 4 bases of the junction unmatched. CDR3 in amino acids: CASSPPSTGHEQYF. The CDR3 nucleotides read TGTGCCAGCTCACCACCGTCGACAGGGCACGAGCAGTACTTC.

V is TRBV9 and J is TRBJ2-7; 7 positions match TRBD1. Germline CDR1 SGDLS, CDR2 YYNGEE. This CDR3 comprises 14 residues. V was clipped by 2 bases and J by 0 bases; unmatched bases: 2. The CDR3 DNA is TGTGCCAGCAGCGTCTGGGACAGCTCCTACGAGCAGTACTTC. It yields the protein CASSVWDSSYEQYF.

This chain links TRBV4-3 with TRBJ1-1; D ambiguous. This CDR3 comprises 15 residues. V gave up 0 bases and J gave up 3 bases, with 11 bases separating them. CDR1 and CDR2 from the germline V gene are LGHNA and YSLEER. The CDR3 sequence is CASSQDRRPDTEAFF. Here the CDR3 DNA reads TGCGCCAGCAGCCAAGATCGCCGTCCGGACACTGAAGCTTTCTTT.

The rearrangement uses TRBV5-1 and TRBJ2-3; either TRBD1 or TRBD2 may fit D (5 bases each). The V and J ends lost 7 bases and 6 bases respectively, with 18 bases between them. Germline V lookup: CDR1 SGHRS, CDR2 YFSETQ. This CDR3 comprises 14 residues. CDR3 protein: CASVHGTEEDTQYF. CDR3 nucleotide sequence: TGCGCCAGCGTCCACGGGACCGAAGAGGATACGCAGTATTTT.

The chain links TRBV7-8 to TRBJ2-7; D is uncertain. CDR1 is SGHVS, CDR2 FQNEAQ, per germline. The V gene lost 1 base and the J gene lost 6 bases, with 10 bases spanning the gap. This CDR3 has 13 residues. CDR3 sequence: CASSLVGRGEQYF. The CDR3 nucleotides read TGTGCCAGCAGCTTAGTCGGTCGTGGCGAGCAGTACTTC. The entire variable domain, with the rest obtained from reference TRBV7-8 and TRBJ2-7, is as follows: GAGVSQSPRYKVAKRGQDVALRCDPISGHVSLFWYQQALGQGPEFLTYFQNEAQLDKSGLPSDRFFAERPEGSVSTLKIQRTQQEDSAVYLCASSLVGRGEQYFGPGTRLTVT.